This TCR beta chain was recorded in a study of shared clonotypes between healthy human individuals. Turning to the study itself: The plates for each donor numbered three CD4 naive, three CD4 memory, two CD8 naive and one CD8 memory.

Study conclusions and caveats: The generation probabilities recorded for non-shared clonotypes fell below those of clonotypes shared by all four donors. Sequencing depth was a factor that was expected to affect clonotype sharing among donors.

The repertoire was sequenced with immunoSEQ multiplex PCR; TCRdb's copy has only in-frame clones and lacks some. Of millions of clones in the sample, around nine tenths were seen once. As to this clone: Antigen specificity is unknown.

Looked up from germline, CDR1 is MNHEY and CDR2 is SVGAGI. V shed 4 bases and J 4 bases; nucleotides not matched to a gene: 7. The CDR3 sequence is 15 residues long. This receptor was identified in a man between 18 and 29 years old in good health. The sequencing input was naive CD4+ T cells sorted from blood. Noted subset: CD45RA+ positively selected. The chain uses TRBV6-5 and TRBJ2-7; 10 bases agree with TRBD1. DNA for the CDR3: TGTGCCAGCAGTTGGCCGGGACAGGGGATTTACGAGCAGTACTTC. Encoded protein: CASSWPGQGIYEQYF.